This TCR beta chain comes out of a study of shared clonotypes between healthy human individuals. General observations from the study: An anticipated effect of sequencing depth on clonotype sharing among donors was recognized.

CDR1 is MDHEN, CDR2 SYDVKM, per germline. The V end lost 7 bases, the J end lost 2 bases, and 15 bases lay between the germline ends. The CDR3 extends over 14 amino acids. This clone was observed a few times. No antigen is known for it. Profiled with immunoSEQ multiplex PCR; TCRdb holds only in-frame clones, not every one. Altogether around 2.1 million clones are present, about 94% being singletons, with the ten largest covering around 0.13%. J is TRBJ2-7 and V is TRBV28; D uncertain. Sequenced: naive CD4+ T cells sorted from blood. Subset specified: CD45RA+ positively selected. This sequence was found in a man between 18 and 29 years old in good health. This chain's CDR3 is CASTRGAAAYEQYF. The CDR3 DNA follows: TGTGCCAGCACCCGAGGAGCAGCCGCCTACGAGCAGTACTTC. Full variable domain (missing parts from reference TRBV28 and TRBJ2-7): DVKVTQSSRYLVKRTGEKVFLECVQDMDHENMFWYRQDPGLGLRLIYFSYDVKMKEKGDIPEGYSVSREKKERFSLILESASTNQTSMYLCASTRGAAAYEQYFGPGTRLTVT.